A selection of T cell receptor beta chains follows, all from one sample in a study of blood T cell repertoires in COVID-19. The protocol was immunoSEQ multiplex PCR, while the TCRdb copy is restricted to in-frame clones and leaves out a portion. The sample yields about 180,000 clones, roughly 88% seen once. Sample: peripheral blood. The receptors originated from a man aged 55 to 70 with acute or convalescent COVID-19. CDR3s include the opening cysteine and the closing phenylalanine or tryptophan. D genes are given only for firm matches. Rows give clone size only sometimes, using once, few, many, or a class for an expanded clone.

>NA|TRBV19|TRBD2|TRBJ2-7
TGTGCCAGTAGTACCAAACTAGCGGGAGGCCCCTACGAGCAGTACTTC
CASSTKLAGGPYEQYF
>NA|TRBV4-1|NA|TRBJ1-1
TGCGCCAGCAGCCTCCGAGTGGGAGGGACTGAAGCTTTCTTT
CASSLRVGGTEAFF
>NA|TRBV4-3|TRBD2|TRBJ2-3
TGCGCCAGCAGCCAAGACGTGACTAGCGGGGGATCCCCGCGCACAGATACGCAGTATTTT
CASSQDVTSGGSPRTDTQYF
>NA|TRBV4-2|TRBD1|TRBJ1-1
TGTGCCAGCAGCCTCACATTCGGGACAGCTACACCCAACACTGAAGCTTTCTTT
CASSLTFGTATPNTEAFF
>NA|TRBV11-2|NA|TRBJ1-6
TGTGCCAGCAGCTTTCGGGGGATTAATTCACCCCTCCACTTT
CASSFRGINSPLHF
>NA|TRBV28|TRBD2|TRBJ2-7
TGTGCCAGCAGCCCCTCGGGGACTAGCGGCACCTACGAGCAGTACTTC
CASSPSGTSGTYEQYF
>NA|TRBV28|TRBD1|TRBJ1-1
TGTGCCAGCAGTTTTCTCAGGGGGAATGAAGCTTTCTTT
CASSFLRGNEAFF
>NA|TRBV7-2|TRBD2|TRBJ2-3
TGTGCCACGAAAGGGAGAGCGGGAGGCACAGATACGCAGTATTTT
CATKGRAGGTDTQYF
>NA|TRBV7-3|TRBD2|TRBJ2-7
TGTGCCAGCAGCATGGGACTAGCGGGTTTATACGAGCAGTACTTC
CASSMGLAGLYEQYF
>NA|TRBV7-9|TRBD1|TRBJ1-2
TGTGCCAGCAGCTTAGTCGGCAGGGGGTACGGCTACACCTTC
CASSLVGRGYGYTF
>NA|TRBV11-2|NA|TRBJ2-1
TGTGCCAGCAGCTTAGACCCCTCAGGAGGGCGGGAACGGTTCTTC
CASSLDPSGGRERFF
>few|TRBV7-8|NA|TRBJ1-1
TGTGCCAGCAGCTCCCGCCCGGAGGTTGGCACTGAAGCTTTCTTT
CASSSRPEVGTEAFF
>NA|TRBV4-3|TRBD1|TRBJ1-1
TGCGCCAGCAGCCAAGAAACAGGGGGCGTGGGCCAGGCTTTCTTT
CASSQETGGVGQAFF
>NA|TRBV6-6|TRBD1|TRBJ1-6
TGTGCCAGCAGTCAAGGGACAGCCAATTCACCCCTCCACTTT
CASSQGTANSPLHF
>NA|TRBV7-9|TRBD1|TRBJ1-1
TGTGCCAGCAGCAGAGCGGACAGGGGGCACACTGAAGCTTTCTTT
CASSRADRGHTEAFF
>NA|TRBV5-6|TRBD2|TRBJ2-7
TGTGCCAGCAGCTTGCTTAGCGGGAGACAGTACGAGCAGTACTTC
CASSLLSGRQYEQYF
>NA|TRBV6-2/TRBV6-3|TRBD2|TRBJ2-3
TGTGCCAGCAGTTACTTAACCCTAGCGGGAGGGCCGCGCACAGATACGCAGTATTTT
CASSYLTLAGGPRTDTQYF
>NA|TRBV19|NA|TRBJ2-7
TGTGCCAGTAGTATTAGCGGCCCCGTGGCCTACGAGCAGTACTTC
CASSISGPVAYEQYF
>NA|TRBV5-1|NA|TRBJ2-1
TGCGCCAGCAGCTTGTGGGCGGGTGCCAATGAGCAGTTCTTC
CASSLWAGANEQFF
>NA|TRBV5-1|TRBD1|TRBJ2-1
TGCGCCAGCAGCTTCGGGACAGGGGTCCCCTCCAGCTCCTACAATGAGCAGTTCTTC
CASSFGTGVPSSSYNEQFF
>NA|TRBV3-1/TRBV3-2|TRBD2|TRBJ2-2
TGTGCCAGCAGCCAAGATTCGGAGGGAGGGCCGCCCACCGGGGAGCTGTTTTTT
CASSQDSEGGPPTGELFF
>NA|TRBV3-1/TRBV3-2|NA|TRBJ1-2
TGTGCCAGCAGGCACGCAACCCTCCAGGGCGGCTACACCTTC
CASRHATLQGGYTF
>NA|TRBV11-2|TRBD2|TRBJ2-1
TGTGCCAGCAGCCAATTAGGTCTAGCGGGAGGGCCCCTGGCTGAGCAGTTCTTC
CASSQLGLAGGPLAEQFF
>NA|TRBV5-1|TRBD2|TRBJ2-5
TGCGCCAGCAGCCTAGCGGGAGGGCACCAAGAGACCCAGTACTTC
CASSLAGGHQETQYF